This is a list of T cell receptor beta chains from one sample in a study of ipilimumab plus nivolumab after autologous stem cell transplantation. Sequenced by immunoSEQ multiplex PCR; TCRdb stores in-frame clones only, minus some. The data hold over 35,000 clones, with around 92% observed a single time. The material sequenced was PBMCs, taken in a trial of ipilimumab plus nivolumab as post-transplant consolidation. These receptors all come from a male donor with multiple myeloma. Each CDR3 is given with its conserved first and last residue. Fields, in order: clone size, V gene, D gene, J gene, CDR3 DNA, CDR3 protein. D genes are given only for firm matches. Clone size is stated in some rows and not others, as once, few, many or a class when expanded.

clone size: NA; V gene: TRBV9; D gene: TRBD2; J gene: TRBJ2-1; CDR3 DNA: TGTGCCAGCAGCGTAGGATTTGGAGCGGGGGGGCTGGTAAATGAGCAGTTCTTC; CDR3 protein: CASSVGFGAGGLVNEQFF
clone size: NA; V gene: TRBV7-9; D gene: NA; J gene: TRBJ2-7; CDR3 DNA: TGTGCCAGCAGTCCGCAGGGAGGTTACGAGCAGTACTTC; CDR3 protein: CASSPQGGYEQYF
clone size: once; V gene: TRBV7-2; D gene: NA; J gene: TRBJ1-6; CDR3 DNA: TGTGCCAGCAGCTTGAGGGAAGGATCACCCCTCCACTTT; CDR3 protein: CASSLREGSPLHF
clone size: NA; V gene: TRBV5-1; D gene: TRBD1; J gene: TRBJ2-2; CDR3 DNA: TGCGCCAGCAGCTCGGACAGGGGGCAGGTCACCGGGGAGCTGTTTTTT; CDR3 protein: CASSSDRGQVTGELFF
clone size: NA; V gene: TRBV6-6; D gene: NA; J gene: TRBJ2-2; CDR3 DNA: TGTGCCAGCAGTTACTCGGGGTCCACCGGGGAGCTGTTTTTT; CDR3 protein: CASSYSGSTGELFF
clone size: NA; V gene: TRBV4-3; D gene: NA; J gene: TRBJ1-2; CDR3 DNA: TGCGCCAGCAGCCAAGAGTTGAGGGTGTGGGGCTACACCTTC; CDR3 protein: CASSQELRVWGYTF
clone size: NA; V gene: TRBV27; D gene: TRBD2; J gene: TRBJ2-3; CDR3 DNA: TGTGCCAGCAGTCTCGGGACTAGCGGGGGTCCCCCCCATTTT; CDR3 protein: CASSLGTSGGPPHF
clone size: NA; V gene: TRBV9; D gene: TRBD2; J gene: TRBJ2-5; CDR3 DNA: TGTGCCAGCAGCGTAGTAGCGGGGGCCCAAGAGACCCAGTACTTC; CDR3 protein: CASSVVAGAQETQYF
clone size: NA; V gene: TRBV5-1; D gene: NA; J gene: TRBJ1-1; CDR3 DNA: TGCGCCAGCAGCTTGCAGGCAGAGAGCACTGAAGCTTTCTTT; CDR3 protein: CASSLQAESTEAFF
clone size: NA; V gene: TRBV7-3; D gene: NA; J gene: TRBJ1-5; CDR3 DNA: TGTGCCAGCAGCGCGGGGCCCAATCAGCCCCAGCATTTT; CDR3 protein: CASSAGPNQPQHF
clone size: NA; V gene: TRBV7-2; D gene: NA; J gene: TRBJ1-2; CDR3 DNA: TGTGCCAGCAGCTTAGGAGCCTCTGCCCTCGGGAGTGGCTACACCTTC; CDR3 protein: CASSLGASALGSGYTF
clone size: NA; V gene: TRBV5-4; D gene: NA; J gene: TRBJ2-1; CDR3 DNA: TGTGCCAGCAGCTTGGCCGGACAGACCCCGTACTACAATGAGCAGTTCTTC; CDR3 protein: CASSLAGQTPYYNEQFF
clone size: NA; V gene: TRBV14; D gene: TRBD2; J gene: TRBJ2-1; CDR3 DNA: TGTGCCACCGACACGGAGCGGGAGGCTTCACAGCAGTTCTTC; CDR3 protein: CATDTEREASQQFF
clone size: once; V gene: TRBV30; D gene: TRBD2; J gene: TRBJ2-7; CDR3 DNA: TGTGCCTGGAGTGGCCACACTAGCGGGAGCTCCTACGAGCAGTACTTC; CDR3 protein: CAWSGHTSGSSYEQYF
clone size: once; V gene: TRBV5-1; D gene: NA; J gene: TRBJ2-7; CDR3 DNA: TGTGCCAGCAGCTTAAGCAGCTCCTACGAGCAGTACTTC; CDR3 protein: CASSLSSSYEQYF
clone size: NA; V gene: TRBV5-1; D gene: NA; J gene: TRBJ2-2; CDR3 DNA: TGCGCCAGCAGCTTGGCCCCGGCGTCCAACACCGGGGAGCTGTTTTTT; CDR3 protein: CASSLAPASNTGELFF
clone size: NA; V gene: TRBV7-6; D gene: NA; J gene: TRBJ1-2; CDR3 DNA: TGTGCCAGCAGGCCCGGGTCTAACTATGGCTACACCTTC; CDR3 protein: CASRPGSNYGYTF
clone size: NA; V gene: TRBV19; D gene: TRBD1; J gene: TRBJ2-3; CDR3 DNA: TGTGCCAGTAGGGACAGGGGAGGCACAGATACGCAGTATTTT; CDR3 protein: CASRDRGGTDTQYF
clone size: NA; V gene: TRBV19; D gene: TRBD1; J gene: TRBJ2-5; CDR3 DNA: TGTGCCAGTCGGGACAGGGGCCAAGAGACCCAGTACTTC; CDR3 protein: CASRDRGQETQYF
clone size: NA; V gene: TRBV28; D gene: NA; J gene: TRBJ2-5; CDR3 DNA: TGTGCCACTTCTAGACTAGAAACCCAAGAGACCCAGTACTTC; CDR3 protein: CATSRLETQETQYF
clone size: NA; V gene: TRBV5-1; D gene: NA; J gene: TRBJ2-7; CDR3 DNA: TGCGCCAGCAGCTTTACAGGGTACGAGCAGTACTTC; CDR3 protein: CASSFTGYEQYF
clone size: NA; V gene: TRBV7-2; D gene: NA; J gene: TRBJ1-1; CDR3 DNA: TGTGCCAGCAGCTCATTAGTGGCAGGGTACGCGGGCACTGAAGCTTTCTTT; CDR3 protein: CASSSLVAGYAGTEAFF
clone size: NA; V gene: TRBV27; D gene: NA; J gene: TRBJ1-3; CDR3 DNA: TGTGCCAGCAGTTTGACGGAAGGAAACACCATATATTTT; CDR3 protein: CASSLTEGNTIYF
clone size: NA; V gene: TRBV9; D gene: NA; J gene: TRBJ2-7; CDR3 DNA: TGTGCCAGCAGCGTAGTAGGGGAAGGGGGCGAGCAGTACTTC; CDR3 protein: CASSVVGEGGEQYF
clone size: NA; V gene: TRBV7-6; D gene: TRBD1; J gene: TRBJ2-1; CDR3 DNA: TGTGCCAGCAGCTTACGGCAGGGGGCCTATGAGCAGTTCTTC; CDR3 protein: CASSLRQGAYEQFF
clone size: NA; V gene: TRBV2; D gene: NA; J gene: TRBJ1-1; CDR3 DNA: TGTGCCAGCAAGCAGGAGTTGAACACTGAAGCTTTCTTT; CDR3 protein: CASKQELNTEAFF
clone size: NA; V gene: TRBV7-6; D gene: TRBD2; J gene: TRBJ2-4; CDR3 DNA: TGTGCCAGCAGCTTTAGCGCGGGAGGGCCGGGGTTGACCAAAAACATTCAGTACTTC; CDR3 protein: CASSFSAGGPGLTKNIQYF
clone size: once; V gene: TRBV19; D gene: TRBD2; J gene: TRBJ2-1; CDR3 DNA: TGTGCCAGTAAGATTAGCGGGGGGGCTCACAATGAGCAGTTCTTC; CDR3 protein: CASKISGGAHNEQFF
clone size: NA; V gene: TRBV28; D gene: NA; J gene: TRBJ1-5; CDR3 DNA: TGTGCCAGCAGTTTACCCTACCCTCAGCCCCAGCATTTT; CDR3 protein: CASSLPYPQPQHF
clone size: once; V gene: TRBV6-5; D gene: TRBD2; J gene: TRBJ2-2; CDR3 DNA: TGTGCCAGCAGAAATAGCGGGAGACGAACCGGGGAGCTGTTTTTT; CDR3 protein: CASRNSGRRTGELFF
clone size: NA; V gene: TRBV7-5; D gene: NA; J gene: TRBJ1-4; CDR3 DNA: TGTGCCTTGACGGCGGGGCTACACGGGGCTAATGAAAAACTGTTTTTT; CDR3 protein: CALTAGLHGANEKLFF
clone size: NA; V gene: TRBV27; D gene: NA; J gene: TRBJ2-7; CDR3 DNA: TGTGCCAGCAGTCCCCGTGAAGGGTACGAGCAGTACTTC; CDR3 protein: CASSPREGYEQYF
clone size: medium-sized; V gene: TRBV27; D gene: TRBD1; J gene: TRBJ1-5; CDR3 DNA: TGTGCCAGCCGGTCCGCTGGACAGGGTATAGTAGGGAATCAGCCCCAGCATTTT; CDR3 protein: CASRSAGQGIVGNQPQHF
clone size: NA; V gene: TRBV11-2; D gene: NA; J gene: TRBJ2-3; CDR3 DNA: TGTGCCAGCAGCTTAGGTCCAGGCACAGATACGCAGTATTTT; CDR3 protein: CASSLGPGTDTQYF